Below, one TCR beta chain is given with its context. Its antigen is not known. This sample was taken from a study of cytomegalovirus exposure and HLA in healthy donors. Study-wide results and caveats: Some V segments, TRBV6-2 and TRBV6-3 among them, were indistinguishable and were therefore excluded. After further analysis at a later stage, some 15,000 TCR beta sequences were associated with HLA alleles at 0.05 false discovery rate. The authors enumerated 164 TCR beta chains as linked to cytomegalovirus.

PCR used 60 Vbeta primers and 13 Jbeta primers. TCRdb's copy holds only in-frame clones and misses some; the assay was immunoSEQ multiplex PCR. The top ten hold around 2.9% of the sample, which has 130,000 or so clones, 60% to 85% seen once. This CDR3 region has 13 residues. V lost 3 bases to trimming and J lost 1 base, with 9 bases between them. Germline CDR1 SQVTM, CDR2 ANQGSEA. The chain recombines TRBV29-1 with TRBJ1-1, with a tentative D call TRBD1 (6 bases). The TCR originated in a man aged 25-45 years in good health and CMV-seronegative. The sequencing input was PBMCs. The CDR3 nucleotides are TGCAGCGTTGAGGACAGAAAGAACACTGAAGCTTTCTTT. Protein product: CSVEDRKNTEAFF. The entire variable domain, with the rest obtained from reference TRBV29-1 and TRBJ1-1, is as follows: SAVISQKPSRDICQRGTSLTIQCQVDSQVTMMFWYRQQPGQSLTLIATANQGSEATYESGFVIDKFPISRPNLTFSTLTVSNMSPEDSSIYLCSVEDRKNTEAFFGQGTRLTVV.